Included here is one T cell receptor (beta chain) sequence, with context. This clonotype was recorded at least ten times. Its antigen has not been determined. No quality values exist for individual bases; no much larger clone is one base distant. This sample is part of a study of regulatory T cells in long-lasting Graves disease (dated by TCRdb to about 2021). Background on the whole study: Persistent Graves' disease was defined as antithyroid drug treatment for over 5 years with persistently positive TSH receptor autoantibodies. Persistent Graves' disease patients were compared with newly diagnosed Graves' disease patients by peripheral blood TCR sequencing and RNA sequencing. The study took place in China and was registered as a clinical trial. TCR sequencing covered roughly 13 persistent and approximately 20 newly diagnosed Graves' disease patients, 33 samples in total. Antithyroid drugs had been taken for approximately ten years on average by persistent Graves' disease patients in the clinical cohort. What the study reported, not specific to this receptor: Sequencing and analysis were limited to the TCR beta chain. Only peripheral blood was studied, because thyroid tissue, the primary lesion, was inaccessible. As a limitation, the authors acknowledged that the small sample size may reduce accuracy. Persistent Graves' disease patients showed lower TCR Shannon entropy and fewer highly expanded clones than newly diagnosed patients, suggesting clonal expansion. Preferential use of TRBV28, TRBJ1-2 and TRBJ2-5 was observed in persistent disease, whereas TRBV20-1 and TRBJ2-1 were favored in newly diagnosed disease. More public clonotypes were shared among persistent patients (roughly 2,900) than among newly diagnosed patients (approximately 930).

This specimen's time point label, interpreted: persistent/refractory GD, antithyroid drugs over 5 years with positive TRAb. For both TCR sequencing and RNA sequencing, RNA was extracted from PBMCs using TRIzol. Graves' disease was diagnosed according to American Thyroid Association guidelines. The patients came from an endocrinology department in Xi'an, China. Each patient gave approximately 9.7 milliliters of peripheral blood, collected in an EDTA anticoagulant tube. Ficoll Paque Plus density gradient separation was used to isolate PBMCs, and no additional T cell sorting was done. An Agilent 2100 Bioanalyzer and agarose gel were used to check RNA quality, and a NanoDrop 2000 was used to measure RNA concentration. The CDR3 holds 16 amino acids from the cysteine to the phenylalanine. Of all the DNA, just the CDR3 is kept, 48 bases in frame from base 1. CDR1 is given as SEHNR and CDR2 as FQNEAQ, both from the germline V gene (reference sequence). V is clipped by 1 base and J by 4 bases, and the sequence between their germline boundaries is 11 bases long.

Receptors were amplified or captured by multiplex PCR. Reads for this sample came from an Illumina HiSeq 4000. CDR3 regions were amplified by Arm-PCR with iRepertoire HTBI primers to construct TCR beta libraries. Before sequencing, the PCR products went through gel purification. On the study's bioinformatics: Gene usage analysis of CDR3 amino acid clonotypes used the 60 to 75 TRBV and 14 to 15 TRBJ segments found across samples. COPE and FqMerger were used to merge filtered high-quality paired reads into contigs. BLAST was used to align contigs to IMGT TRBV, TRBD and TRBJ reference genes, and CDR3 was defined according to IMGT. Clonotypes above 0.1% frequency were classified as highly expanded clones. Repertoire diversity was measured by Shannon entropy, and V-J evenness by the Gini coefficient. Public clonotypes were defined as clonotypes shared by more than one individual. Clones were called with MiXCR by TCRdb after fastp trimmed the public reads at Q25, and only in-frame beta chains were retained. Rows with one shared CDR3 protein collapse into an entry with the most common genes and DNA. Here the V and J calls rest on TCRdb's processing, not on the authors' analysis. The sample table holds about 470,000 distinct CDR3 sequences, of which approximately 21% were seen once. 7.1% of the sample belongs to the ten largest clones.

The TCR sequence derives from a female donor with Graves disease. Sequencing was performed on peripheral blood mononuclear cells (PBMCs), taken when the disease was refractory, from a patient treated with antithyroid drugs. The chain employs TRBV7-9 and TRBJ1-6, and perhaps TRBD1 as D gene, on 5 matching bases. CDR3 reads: CASSLVGTGYNSPLHF. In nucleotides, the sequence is TGTGCCAGCAGCTTAGTCGGGACGGGATATAATTCACCCCTCCACTTT.